Listed here is a single T cell receptor (beta chain). Its antigen has not been determined. No per-base quality is available; no much larger clone lies one base away. The data were obtained in a study of OX40 agonist ivuxolimab in advanced cancers. About the full investigation: Ivuxolimab was a fully human IgG2 agonistic monoclonal antibody targeting the costimulatory receptor OX40 (CD134). Intravenous ivuxolimab was administered to patients every 2 weeks at six dose levels: 0.01, 0.1, 0.3, 1.5, 3 and 10 mg/kg. Of the roughly 53 patients in dose escalation, 19 had hepatocellular carcinoma, some 15 had melanoma, 9 had renal cell carcinoma and 9 had head and neck cancer. A male proportion of around 83% and a mean age of 60 years, ranging from about 23 to 90, were recorded for the dose-escalation cohort. Prior anti-PD-1, anti-PD-L1 or anti-CTLA-4 therapy was permitted, and checkpoint inhibitors had been received by less than 45% of dose-escalation patients. Three dose-escalation patients achieved partial responses, one with hepatocellular carcinoma and two with cutaneous melanoma. The point of sequencing TCRbeta in the periphery was to test whether ivuxolimab changed TCR sequence diversity and drove clonal T-cell expansion. The paper describes the monotherapy dose-escalation part (N of about 54 patients) of the phase I trial of ivuxolimab.

The trial excluded patients who had a history of autoimmune disease or who were on systemic immunosuppression. Peripheral blood for TCR sequencing was collected from all dose cohorts at baseline, on cycle 4 day 1, and on cycle 7 day 1. Samples were obtained from an open-label, multicenter, first-in-human phase I dose-escalation trial of ivuxolimab. Adults with locally advanced or metastatic head and neck squamous cell, hepatocellular, melanoma or renal cell carcinoma were enrolled in the trial. CD4+ and CD8+ T cells were sorted separately from peripheral blood before TCR sequencing. Broad study findings and their caveats: Antigen specificity was not determined for the clonally expanded peripheral T cells. After ivuxolimab, CD8+ T cells had more expanded clones than CD4+ T cells on average. At doses from 0.1 to 3.0 mg/kg, clonal expansion was seen in both CD4+ and CD8+ blood T cells between baseline and week 6. Low levels of normalized T-cell clonal expansion were also seen in some nonresponding patients. In the 0.1-3.0 mg/kg groups, partial responders were among the patients with the lowest normalized peripheral clonal expansion, particularly in CD8+ T cells.

V is pared back by 2 bases and J by 0 bases, with 15 bases lying between the germline termini. The CDR3 runs 17 residues from the cysteine to the phenylalanine. The read is trimmed to its CDR3 DNA, 51 bases read in frame from base 1. The germline V gene gives CDR1 as MNHNS and CDR2 as SASEGT. For sequencing of the TCRbeta CDR3 region, genomic DNA was extracted from the sorted cells. The immunoSEQ Assay was used to sequence the TCRbeta CDR3 regions. TCRdb carries this immuneACCESS record with in-frame sequences only. Its versions omit some clonotypes, under half of them owing to an unresolved V gene in the studies checked, with the rest unexplained. The sample contains about 88,000 clones, more than 70% of them found a single time. The leading ten clones occupy about 0.22% of the sample.

The sequencing here drew on CD4+ or CD8+ T cells sorted from blood, taken in a trial of the OX40 agonist ivuxolimab. The source of this sequence is an adult with an advanced solid tumor such as melanoma, head and neck, liver or kidney cancer. The sequence joins TRBV6-1 to TRBJ2-3; the D element might be TRBD1 or TRBD2, as each aligns at 5 bases. Read as DNA, the sequence is TGTGCCAGCAGTGAAAGAGCCGGGGCGCGAAGCACAGATACGCAGTATTTT. Its translation reads: CASSERAGARSTDTQYF.